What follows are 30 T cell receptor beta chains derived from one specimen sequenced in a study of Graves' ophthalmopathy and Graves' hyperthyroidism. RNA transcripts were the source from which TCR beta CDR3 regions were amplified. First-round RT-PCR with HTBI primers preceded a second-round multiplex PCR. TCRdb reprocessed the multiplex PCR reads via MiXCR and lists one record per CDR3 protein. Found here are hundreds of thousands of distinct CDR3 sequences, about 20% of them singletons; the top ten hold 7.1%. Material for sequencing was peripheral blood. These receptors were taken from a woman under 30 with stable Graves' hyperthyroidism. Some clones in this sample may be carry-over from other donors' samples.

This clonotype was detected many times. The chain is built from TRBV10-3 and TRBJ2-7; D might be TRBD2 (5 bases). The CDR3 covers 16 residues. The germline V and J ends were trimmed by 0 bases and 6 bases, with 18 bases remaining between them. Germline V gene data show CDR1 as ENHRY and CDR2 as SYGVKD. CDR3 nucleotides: TGTGCCATCAGTGAGTCCGGGTCGGCGGGCCCCCTCGAGCAGTACTTC. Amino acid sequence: CAISESGSAGPLEQYF.

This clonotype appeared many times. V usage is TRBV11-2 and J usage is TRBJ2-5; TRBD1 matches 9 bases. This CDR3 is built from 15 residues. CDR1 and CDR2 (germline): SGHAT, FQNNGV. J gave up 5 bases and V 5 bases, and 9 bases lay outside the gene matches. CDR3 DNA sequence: TGTGCCAGCAGCCCCCCAACAGGGGGCTGGGAGACCCAGTACTTC. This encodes CASSPPTGGWETQYF.

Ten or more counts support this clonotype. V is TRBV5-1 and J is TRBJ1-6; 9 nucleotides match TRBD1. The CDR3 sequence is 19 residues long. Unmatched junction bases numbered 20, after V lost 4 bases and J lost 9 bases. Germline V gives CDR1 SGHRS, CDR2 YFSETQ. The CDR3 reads CASSHQPGQGTTGGSPLHF. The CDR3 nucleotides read TGCGCCAGCAGCCACCAACCGGGACAGGGAACAACGGGGGGTTCACCCCTCCACTTT. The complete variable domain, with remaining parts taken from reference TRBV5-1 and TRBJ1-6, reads KAGVTQTPRYLIKTRGQQVTLSCSPISGHRSVSWYQQTPGQGLQFLFEYFSETQRNKGNFPGRFSGRQFSNSRSEMNVSTLELGDSALYLCASSHQPGQGTTGGSPLHFGNGTRLTVT.

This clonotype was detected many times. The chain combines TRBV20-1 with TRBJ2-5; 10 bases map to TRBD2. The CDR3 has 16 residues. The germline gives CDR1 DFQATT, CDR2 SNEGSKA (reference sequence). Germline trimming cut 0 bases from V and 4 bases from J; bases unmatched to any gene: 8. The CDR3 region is CSARDQRGGPRETQYF. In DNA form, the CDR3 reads TGCAGTGCTAGAGATCAGCGGGGGGGACCTCGAGAGACCCAGTACTTC.

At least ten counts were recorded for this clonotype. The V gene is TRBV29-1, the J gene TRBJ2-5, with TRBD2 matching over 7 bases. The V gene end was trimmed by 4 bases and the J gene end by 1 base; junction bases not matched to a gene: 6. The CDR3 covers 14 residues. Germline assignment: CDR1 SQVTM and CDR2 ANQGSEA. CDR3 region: CSVVGGAFQETQYF. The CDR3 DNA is TGCAGCGTTGTGGGAGGGGCTTTCCAAGAGACCCAGTACTTC.

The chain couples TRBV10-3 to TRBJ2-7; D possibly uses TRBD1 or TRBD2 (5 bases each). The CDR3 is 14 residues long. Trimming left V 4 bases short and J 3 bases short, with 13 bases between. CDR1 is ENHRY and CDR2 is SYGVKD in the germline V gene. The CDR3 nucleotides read TGTGCCATCAGTGCGGGACGGAGCCTCTACGAGCAGTACTTC. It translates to CAISAGRSLYEQYF.

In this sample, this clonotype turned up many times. The CDR3, as DNA: TGTGCCAGCAGCTTAGACTGGGGACAGCTCTATGGCTACACCTTC. Its translation is CASSLDWGQLYGYTF. The chain couples TRBV11-2 to TRBJ1-2; TRBD1 matches at 7 bases. V lost 0 bases to trimming and J lost 4 bases; unmatched junction nucleotides: 5. CDR1 is SGHAT and CDR2 is FQNNGV in the germline V gene. This CDR3 has 15 residues. The full variable domain, in which reference TRBV11-2 and TRBJ1-2 provide the parts outside the CDR3, is EAGVAQSPRYKIIEKRQSVAFWCNPISGHATLYWYQQILGQGPKLLIQFQNNGVVDDSQLPKDRFSAERLKGVDSTLKIQPAKLEDSAVYLCASSLDWGQLYGYTFGSGTRLTVV.

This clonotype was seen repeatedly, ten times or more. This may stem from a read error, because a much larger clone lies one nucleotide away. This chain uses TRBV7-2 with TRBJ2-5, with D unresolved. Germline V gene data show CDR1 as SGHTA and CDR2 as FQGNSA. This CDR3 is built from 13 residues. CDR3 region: CASSSVVQEAQYF. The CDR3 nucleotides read TGTGCCAGCAGCTCGGTAGTCCAAGAGGCCCAGTACTTC.

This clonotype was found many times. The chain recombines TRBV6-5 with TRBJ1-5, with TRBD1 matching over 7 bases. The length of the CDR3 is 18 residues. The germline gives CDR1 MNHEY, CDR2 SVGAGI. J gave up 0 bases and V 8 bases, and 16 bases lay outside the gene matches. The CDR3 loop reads CASFPPAGGFYSNQPQHF. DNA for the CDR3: TGTGCCAGCTTCCCTCCGGCAGGGGGATTTTATAGCAATCAGCCCCAGCATTTT.

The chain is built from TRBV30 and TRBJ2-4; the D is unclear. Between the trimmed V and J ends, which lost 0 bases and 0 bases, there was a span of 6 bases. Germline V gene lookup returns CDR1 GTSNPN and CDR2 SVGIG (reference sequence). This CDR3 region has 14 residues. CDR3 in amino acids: CAWSVAGAKNIQYF. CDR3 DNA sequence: TGTGCCTGGAGTGTTGCAGGAGCCAAAAACATTCAGTACTTC.

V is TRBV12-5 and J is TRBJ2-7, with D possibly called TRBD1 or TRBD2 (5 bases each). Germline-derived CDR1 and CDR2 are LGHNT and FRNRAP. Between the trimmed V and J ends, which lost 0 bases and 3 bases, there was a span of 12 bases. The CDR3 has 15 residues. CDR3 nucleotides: TGTGCTAGTGGTTTGGTAATTCGGGGCAGCTACGAGCAGTACTTC. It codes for CASGLVIRGSYEQYF.

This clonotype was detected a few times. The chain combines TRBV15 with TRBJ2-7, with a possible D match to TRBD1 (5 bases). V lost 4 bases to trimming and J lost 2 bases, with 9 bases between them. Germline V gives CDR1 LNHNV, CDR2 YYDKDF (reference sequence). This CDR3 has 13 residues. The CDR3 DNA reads TGTGCCACCAGCACCGACAGACCCTACGAGCAGTACTTC. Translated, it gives CATSTDRPYEQYF.

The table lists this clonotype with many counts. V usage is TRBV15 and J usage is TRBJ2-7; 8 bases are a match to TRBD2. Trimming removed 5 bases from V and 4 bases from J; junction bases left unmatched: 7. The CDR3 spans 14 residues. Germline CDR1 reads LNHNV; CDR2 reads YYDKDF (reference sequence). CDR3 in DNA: TGTGCCACCAGCTCCCGGACTAGCCGGTACGAGCAGTACTTC. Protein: CATSSRTSRYEQYF.

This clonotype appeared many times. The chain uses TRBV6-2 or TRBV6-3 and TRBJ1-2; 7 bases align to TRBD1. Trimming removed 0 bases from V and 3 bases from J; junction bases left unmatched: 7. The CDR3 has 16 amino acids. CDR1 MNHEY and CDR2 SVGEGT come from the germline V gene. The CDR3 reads CASSYSGGGEHYGYTF. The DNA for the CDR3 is TGTGCCAGCAGTTACTCAGGAGGGGGCGAGCACTATGGCTACACCTTC.

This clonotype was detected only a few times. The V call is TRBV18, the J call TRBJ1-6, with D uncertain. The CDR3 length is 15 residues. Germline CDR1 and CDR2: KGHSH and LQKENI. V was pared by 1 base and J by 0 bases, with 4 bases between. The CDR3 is CASSPQDSYNSPLHF. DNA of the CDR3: TGTGCCAGCTCACCACAGGACTCCTATAATTCACCCCTCCACTTT. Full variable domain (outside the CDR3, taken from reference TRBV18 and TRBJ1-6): NAGVMQNPRHLVRRRGQEARLRCSPMKGHSHVYWYRQLPEEGLKFMVYLQKENIIDESGMPKERFSAEFPKEGPSILRIQQVVRGDSAAYFCASSPQDSYNSPLHFGNGTRLTVT.

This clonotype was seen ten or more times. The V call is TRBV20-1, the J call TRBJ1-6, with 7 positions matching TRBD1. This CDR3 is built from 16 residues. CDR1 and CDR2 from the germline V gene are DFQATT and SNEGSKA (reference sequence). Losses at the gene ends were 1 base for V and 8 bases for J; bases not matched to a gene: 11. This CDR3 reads CSARAGDSGSYSPLHF. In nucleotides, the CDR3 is TGCAGTGCTAGAGCTGGGGACAGCGGTTCGTATTCACCCCTCCACTTT.

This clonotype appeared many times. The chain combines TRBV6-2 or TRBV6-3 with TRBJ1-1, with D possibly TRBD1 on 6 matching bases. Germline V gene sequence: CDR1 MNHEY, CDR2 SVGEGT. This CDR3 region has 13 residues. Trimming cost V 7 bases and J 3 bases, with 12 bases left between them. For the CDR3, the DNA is TGTGCCAGCACCGACCCAGGGGACACTGAAGCTTTCTTT. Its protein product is CASTDPGDTEAFF.

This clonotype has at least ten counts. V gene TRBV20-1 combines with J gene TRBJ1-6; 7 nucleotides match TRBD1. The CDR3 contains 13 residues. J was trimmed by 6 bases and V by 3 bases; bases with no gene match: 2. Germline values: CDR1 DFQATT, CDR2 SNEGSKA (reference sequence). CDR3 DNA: TGCAGTGCTAGCGAGGGGGCTAATTCACCCCTCCACTTT. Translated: CSASEGANSPLHF.

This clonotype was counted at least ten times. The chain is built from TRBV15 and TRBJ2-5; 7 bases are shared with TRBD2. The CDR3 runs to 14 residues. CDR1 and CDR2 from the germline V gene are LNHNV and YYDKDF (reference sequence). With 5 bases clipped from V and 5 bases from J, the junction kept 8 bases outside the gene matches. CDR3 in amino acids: CATSGAGTGETQYF. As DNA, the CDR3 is TGTGCCACCAGCGGAGCGGGAACGGGGGAGACCCAGTACTTC. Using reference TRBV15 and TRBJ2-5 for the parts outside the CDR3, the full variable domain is DAMVIQNPRYQVTQFGKPVTLSCSQTLNHNVMYWYQQKSSQAPKLLFHYYDKDFNNEADTPDNFQSRRPNTSFCFLDIRSPGLGDTAMYLCATSGAGTGETQYFGPGTRLLVL.

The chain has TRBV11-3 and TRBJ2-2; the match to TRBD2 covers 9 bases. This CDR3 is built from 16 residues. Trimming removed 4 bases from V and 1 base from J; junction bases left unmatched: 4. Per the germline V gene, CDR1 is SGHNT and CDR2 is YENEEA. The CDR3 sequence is CASSSLTSGNTGELFF. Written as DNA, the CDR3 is TGTGCCAGCAGCTCCCTGACTAGCGGGAACACCGGGGAGCTGTTTTTT.

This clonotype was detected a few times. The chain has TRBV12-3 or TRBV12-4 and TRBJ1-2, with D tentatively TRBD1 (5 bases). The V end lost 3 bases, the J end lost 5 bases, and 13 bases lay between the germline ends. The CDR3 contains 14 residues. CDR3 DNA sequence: TGTGCCAGCAGTTTTGCAGGGCCTGGATATGGCTACACCTTC. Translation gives CASSFAGPGYGYTF.

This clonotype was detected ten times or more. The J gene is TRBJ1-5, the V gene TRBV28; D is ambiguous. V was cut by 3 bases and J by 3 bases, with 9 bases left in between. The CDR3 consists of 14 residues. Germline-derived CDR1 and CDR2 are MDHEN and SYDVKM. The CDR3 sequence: CASSFLQFNQPQHF. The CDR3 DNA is TGTGCCAGCAGTTTCCTGCAGTTCAATCAGCCCCAGCATTTT.

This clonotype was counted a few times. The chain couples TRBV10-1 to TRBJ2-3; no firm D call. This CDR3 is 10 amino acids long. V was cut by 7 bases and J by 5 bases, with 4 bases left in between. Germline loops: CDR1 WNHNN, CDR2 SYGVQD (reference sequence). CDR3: CASKRDTQYF. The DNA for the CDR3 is TGCGCCAGCAAGAGAGATACGCAGTATTTT.

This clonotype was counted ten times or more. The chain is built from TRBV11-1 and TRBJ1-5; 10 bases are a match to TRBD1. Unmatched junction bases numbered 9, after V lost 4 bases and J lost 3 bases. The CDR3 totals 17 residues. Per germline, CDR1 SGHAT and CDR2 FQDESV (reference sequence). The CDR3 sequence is CASSWVTGTGDNQPQHF. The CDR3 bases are TGTGCCAGCAGCTGGGTGACCGGGACAGGGGACAATCAGCCCCAGCATTTT.

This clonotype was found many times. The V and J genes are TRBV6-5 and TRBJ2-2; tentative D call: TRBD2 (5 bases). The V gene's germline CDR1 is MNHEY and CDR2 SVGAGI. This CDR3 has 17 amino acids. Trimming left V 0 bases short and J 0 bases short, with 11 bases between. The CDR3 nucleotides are TGTGCCAGCAGTTACTCGAGGGCTAGCCCGAACACCGGGGAGCTGTTTTTT. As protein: CASSYSRASPNTGELFF.

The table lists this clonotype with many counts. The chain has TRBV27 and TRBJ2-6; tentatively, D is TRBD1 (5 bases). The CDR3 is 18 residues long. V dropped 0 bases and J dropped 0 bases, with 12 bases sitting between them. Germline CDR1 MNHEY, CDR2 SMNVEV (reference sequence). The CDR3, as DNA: TGTGCCAGCAGTTTATCGAGACAGATAACCTCTGGGGCCAACGTCCTGACTTTC. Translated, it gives CASSLSRQITSGANVLTF.

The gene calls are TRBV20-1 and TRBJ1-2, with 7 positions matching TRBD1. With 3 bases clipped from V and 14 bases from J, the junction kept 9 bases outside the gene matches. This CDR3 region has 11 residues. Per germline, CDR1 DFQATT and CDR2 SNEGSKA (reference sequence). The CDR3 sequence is CSARATGARTF. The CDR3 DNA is TGCAGTGCTAGGGCAACAGGGGCTAGAACCTTC.

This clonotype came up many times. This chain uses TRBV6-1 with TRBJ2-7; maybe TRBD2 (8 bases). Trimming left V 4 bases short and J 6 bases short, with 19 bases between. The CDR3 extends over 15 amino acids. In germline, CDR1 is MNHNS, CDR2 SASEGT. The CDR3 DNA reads TGTGCCAGCAGTGTTCCGGGAGGGGGCTCGGGCGAGCAGTACTTC. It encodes CASSVPGGGSGEQYF.

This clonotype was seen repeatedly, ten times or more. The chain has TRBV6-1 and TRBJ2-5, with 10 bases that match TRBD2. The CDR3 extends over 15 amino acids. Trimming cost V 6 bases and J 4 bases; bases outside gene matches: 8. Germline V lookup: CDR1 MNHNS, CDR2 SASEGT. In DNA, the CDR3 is TGTGCCAGCAGATCTCATAGCGGGGGGAGAGAGACCCAGTACTTC. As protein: CASRSHSGGRETQYF.

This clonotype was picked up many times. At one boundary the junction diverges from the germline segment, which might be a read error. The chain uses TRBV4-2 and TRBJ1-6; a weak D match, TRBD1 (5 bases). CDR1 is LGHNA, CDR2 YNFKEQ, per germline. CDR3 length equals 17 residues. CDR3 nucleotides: TGTGCCAGCAGTCAAGTATCGGGAGGGGCAGGTAATTCACCCCTCCACTTT. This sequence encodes CASSQVSGGAGNSPLHF.